The sequence of this T cell receptor beta chain was determined in a study of T cell responses to AZD1222 COVID-19 vaccine. Whole-study findings and limits: Reportedly, nearly half of unique spike TCRs recognized epitopes outside B.1.351/B.1.1.7 mutations.

The data were produced by immunoSEQ multiplex PCR, yet TCRdb's version contains in-frame clones alone and is incomplete. This repertoire shows some 100,000 clones, about 82% found once; its top ten account for about 16%. Turning to this clone: Its target is unknown.

The trim removed 2 bases at V and 2 bases at J, leaving 5 bases unmatched. The germline CDR1 and CDR2 sequences are LGHDT and YNNKEL (reference sequence). The CDR3 has 15 amino acids. The chain combines TRBV3-1 (or the pseudogene TRBV3-2) with TRBJ1-1; 7 positions agree with TRBD1. This sequence was found in an adult who received the AZD1222 COVID-19 vaccine. The starting material was peripheral blood, obtained 28 days after the second AZD1222 dose. The CDR3 DNA reads TGTGCCAGCAGCCAAATGCCAGGGGGAAACACTGAAGCTTTCTTT. It yields the protein CASSQMPGGNTEAFF.